This T cell receptor (beta chain) was recorded in a study of OX40 agonist ivuxolimab in advanced cancers. TCRdb's table, derived via immunoSEQ multiplex PCR, lists solely in-frame clones and lacks some. The data hold 70,000 to 90,000 clones, with approximately 89% observed a single time. Trimming took 4 bases from V and 0 from J, leaving 12 bases between them. The CDR3 is 16 amino acids. Germline CDR1 is SGHNT and CDR2 is YENEEA. The source of this sequence is an adult with an advanced solid tumor such as melanoma, head and neck, liver or kidney cancer. Material: CD4+ or CD8+ T cells sorted from blood, obtained in a trial of the OX40 agonist ivuxolimab. This chain links TRBV11-3 with TRBJ2-2, with D perhaps matching TRBD1 (6 bases). The CDR3: CASSSGTQTNTGELFF. DNA for the CDR3: TGTGCCAGCAGCTCGGGGACACAGACGAACACCGGGGAGCTGTTTTTT.